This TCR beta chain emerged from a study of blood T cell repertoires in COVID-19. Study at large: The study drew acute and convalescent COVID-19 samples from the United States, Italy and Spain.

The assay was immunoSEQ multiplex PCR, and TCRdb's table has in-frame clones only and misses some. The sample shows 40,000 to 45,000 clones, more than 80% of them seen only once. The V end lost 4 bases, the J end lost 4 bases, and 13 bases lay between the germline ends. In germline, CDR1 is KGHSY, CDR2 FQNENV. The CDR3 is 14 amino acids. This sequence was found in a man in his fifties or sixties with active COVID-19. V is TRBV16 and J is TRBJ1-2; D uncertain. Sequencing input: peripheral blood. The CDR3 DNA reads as TGTGCCAGCAGCCCGGAGGACTCGGTCTATGGCTACACCTTC. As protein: CASSPEDSVYGYTF.